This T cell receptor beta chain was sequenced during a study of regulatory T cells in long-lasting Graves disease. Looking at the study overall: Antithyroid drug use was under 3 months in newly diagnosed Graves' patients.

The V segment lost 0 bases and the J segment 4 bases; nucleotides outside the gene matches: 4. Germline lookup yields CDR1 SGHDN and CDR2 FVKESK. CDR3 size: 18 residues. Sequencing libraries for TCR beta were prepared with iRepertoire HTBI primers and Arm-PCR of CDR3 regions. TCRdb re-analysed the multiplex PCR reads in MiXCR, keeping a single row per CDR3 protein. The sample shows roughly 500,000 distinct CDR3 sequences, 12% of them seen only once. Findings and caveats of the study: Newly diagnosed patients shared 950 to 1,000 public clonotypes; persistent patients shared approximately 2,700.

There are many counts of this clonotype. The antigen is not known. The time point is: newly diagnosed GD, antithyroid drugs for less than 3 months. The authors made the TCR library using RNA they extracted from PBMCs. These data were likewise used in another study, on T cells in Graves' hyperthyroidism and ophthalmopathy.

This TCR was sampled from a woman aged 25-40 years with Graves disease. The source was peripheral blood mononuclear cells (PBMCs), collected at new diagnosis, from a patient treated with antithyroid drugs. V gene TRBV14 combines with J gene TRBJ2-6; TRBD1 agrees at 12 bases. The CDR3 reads CASSQERDRGRGANVLTF. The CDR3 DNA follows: TGTGCCAGCAGCCAAGAGAGGGACAGGGGGCGAGGGGCCAACGTCCTGACTTTC.